This TCR beta chain was captured in a study of cytomegalovirus exposure and HLA in healthy donors. Study in general: The roughly 120 validation repertoires used the same platform as the 650 to 850 first-cohort repertoires (as reported by a later analysis). Study-level findings and limits: The authors listed approximately 150 TCR beta chains as cytomegalovirus-associated.

The germline gives CDR1 MNHEY, CDR2 SMNVEV (reference sequence). This CDR3 contains 16 residues. Trimming pared 3 bases from V and 0 bases from J, leaving 14 bases between. A note on this clone: The antigen is undetermined.

The protocol was immunoSEQ multiplex PCR, while the TCRdb copy is restricted to in-frame clones and leaves out a portion. Counted here are about 150,000 clones, around 90% occurring once; the ten biggest clones make up less than 5.5%. The donors formed part of the roughly 120-subject validation cohort, distinct from the roughly 600-subject first cohort. The sample was PBMCs. This chain connects TRBV27 to TRBJ1-1; weak D call: TRBD1 (5 bases). This TCR came from a man aged 18 to 30 in good health and CMV-seropositive. DNA of the CDR3: TGTGCCAGCAGTTTGTCCCCAGGGCCGGTGAACACTGAAGCTTTCTTT. This sequence encodes CASSLSPGPVNTEAFF.